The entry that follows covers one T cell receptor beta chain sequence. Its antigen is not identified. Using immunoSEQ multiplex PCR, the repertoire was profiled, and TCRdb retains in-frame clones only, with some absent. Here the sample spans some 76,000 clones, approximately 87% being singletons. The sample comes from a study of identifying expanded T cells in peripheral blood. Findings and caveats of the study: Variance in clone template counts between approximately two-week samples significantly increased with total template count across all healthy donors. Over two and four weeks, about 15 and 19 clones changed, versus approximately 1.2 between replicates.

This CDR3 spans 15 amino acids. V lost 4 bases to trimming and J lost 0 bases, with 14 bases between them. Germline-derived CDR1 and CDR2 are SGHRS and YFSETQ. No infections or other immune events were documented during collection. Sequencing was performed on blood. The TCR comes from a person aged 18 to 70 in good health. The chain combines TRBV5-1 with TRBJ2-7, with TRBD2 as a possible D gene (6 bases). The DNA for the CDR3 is TGCGCCAGCAGCAGGAGGGCAGAAAGCTCCTACGAGCAGTACTTC. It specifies CASSRRAESSYEQYF.